The T cell receptor (beta chain) under discussion was sequenced for a study of technical replicates of blood from a few donors. This CDR3 comprises 13 residues. Germline V lookup: CDR1 SQVTM, CDR2 ANQGSEA. Trimming cost V 5 bases and J 7 bases, with 15 bases left between them. This table comes from immunoSEQ multiplex PCR, and its TCRdb copy is limited to in-frame clones, with some not included. This sample has around 83,000 clones, with roughly 94% found just once. The sample was T cells isolated from PBMCs. The sequence was collected from a human donor in good health. This chain links TRBV29-1 with TRBJ1-3; D remains ambiguous. Written as DNA, the CDR3 is TGCAGCGTTAGAGGTTGGCTGCCGAACACCATATATTTT. It translates to CSVRGWLPNTIYF.